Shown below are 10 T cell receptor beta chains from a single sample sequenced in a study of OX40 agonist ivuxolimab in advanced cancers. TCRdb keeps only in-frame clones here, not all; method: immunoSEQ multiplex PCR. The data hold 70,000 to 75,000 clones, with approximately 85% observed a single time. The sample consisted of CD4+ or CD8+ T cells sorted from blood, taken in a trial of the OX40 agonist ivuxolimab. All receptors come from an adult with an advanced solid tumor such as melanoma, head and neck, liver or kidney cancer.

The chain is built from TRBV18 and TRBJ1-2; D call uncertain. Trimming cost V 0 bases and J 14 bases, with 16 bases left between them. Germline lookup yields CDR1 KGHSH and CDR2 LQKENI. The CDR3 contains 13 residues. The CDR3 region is CASSPPDTYGGTF. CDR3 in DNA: TGTGCCAGCTCACCACCGGATACCTATGGAGGGACCTTC.

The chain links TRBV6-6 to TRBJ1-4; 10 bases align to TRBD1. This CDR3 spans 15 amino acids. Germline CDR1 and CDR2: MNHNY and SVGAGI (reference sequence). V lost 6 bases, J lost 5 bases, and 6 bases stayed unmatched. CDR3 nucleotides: TGTGCCAGCAGACACCGGACAGGGGGAAATGAAAAACTGTTTTTT. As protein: CASRHRTGGNEKLFF.

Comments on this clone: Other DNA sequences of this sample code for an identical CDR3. As DNA, the CDR3 is TGTGCCAGCAGCTTAGGGCGGAACTATGGCTACACCTTC. As protein: CASSLGRNYGYTF. The V call is TRBV7-2, the J call TRBJ1-2; D unresolved. The CDR3 spans 13 residues. Between the trimmed V and J ends, which lost 1 base and 2 bases, there was a span of 5 bases. CDR1 is SGHTA and CDR2 is FQGNSA in the germline V gene.

The CDR3 DNA is TGTGCAAGTCGCCCCCCAGGGGCCTATGGCTACACCTTC. Its translation: CASRPPGAYGYTF. V gene TRBV12-2 combines with J gene TRBJ1-2; the table's TRBD1 call for D was not verified on the DNA. TRBV12-2 is noted as a pseudogene. This CDR3 has 13 residues.

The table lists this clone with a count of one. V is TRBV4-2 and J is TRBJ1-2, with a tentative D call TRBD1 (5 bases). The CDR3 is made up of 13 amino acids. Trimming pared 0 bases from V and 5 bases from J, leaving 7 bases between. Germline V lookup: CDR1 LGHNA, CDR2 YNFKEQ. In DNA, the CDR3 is TGTGCCAGCAGCCAAGATCCAGGGTATGGCTACACCTTC. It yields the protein CASSQDPGYGYTF.

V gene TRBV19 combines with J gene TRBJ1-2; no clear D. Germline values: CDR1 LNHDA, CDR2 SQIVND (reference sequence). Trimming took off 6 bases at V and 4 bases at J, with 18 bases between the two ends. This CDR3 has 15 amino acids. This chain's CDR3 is CASRDPRRWGYGYTF. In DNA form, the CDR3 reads TGTGCCAGTAGGGACCCCCGGCGGTGGGGCTATGGCTACACCTTC.

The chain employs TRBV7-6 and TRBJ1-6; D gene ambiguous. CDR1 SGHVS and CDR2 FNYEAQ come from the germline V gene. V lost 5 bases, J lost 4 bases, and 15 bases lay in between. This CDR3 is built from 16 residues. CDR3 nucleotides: TGTGCCAGCAGCCTGAGCCCCACCTCGTATAATTCACCCCTCCACTTT. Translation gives CASSLSPTSYNSPLHF.

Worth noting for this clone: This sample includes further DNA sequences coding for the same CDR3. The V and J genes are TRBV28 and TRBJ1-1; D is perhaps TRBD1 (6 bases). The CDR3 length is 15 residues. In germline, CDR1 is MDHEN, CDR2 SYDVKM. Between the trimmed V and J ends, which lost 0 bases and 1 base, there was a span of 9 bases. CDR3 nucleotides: TGTGCCAGCAGTTTATGGGGAGGGGGGAACACTGAAGCTTTCTTT. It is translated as CASSLWGGGNTEAFF.

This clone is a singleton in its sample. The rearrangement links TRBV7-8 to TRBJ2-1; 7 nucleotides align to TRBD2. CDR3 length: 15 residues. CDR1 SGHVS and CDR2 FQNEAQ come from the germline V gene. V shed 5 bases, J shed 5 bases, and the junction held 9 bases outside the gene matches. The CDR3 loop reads CASSRWGGSDNEQFF. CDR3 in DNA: TGTGCCAGCAGCCGGTGGGGGGGGTCTGACAATGAGCAGTTCTTC.

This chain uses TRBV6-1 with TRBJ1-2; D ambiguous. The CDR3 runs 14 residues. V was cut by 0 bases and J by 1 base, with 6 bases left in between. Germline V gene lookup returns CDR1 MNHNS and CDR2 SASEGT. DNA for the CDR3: TGTGCCAGCAGTGAAGCCAGAAATAACTATGGCTACACCTTC. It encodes CASSEARNNYGYTF.